Listed here is a single T cell receptor (beta chain). These data belong to a study of identical twins. V gave up 7 bases and J gave up 6 bases; unmatched junction bases: 7. This CDR3 has 14 amino acids. Germline assignment: CDR1 KGHDR and CDR2 SFDVKD. TCRdb passed the 5' RACE reads through MiXCR, listing each CDR3 protein once. The sample records around 530,000 distinct CDR3 sequences, 13% to 15% being singletons. The same data also contributed to another study, on yellow fever vaccine responses in identical twins.

V and J are TRBV24-1 and TRBJ2-1; 8 bases line up with TRBD2. Sequences were obtained from CD4+ T cells sorted from blood. The source of this sequence is a woman aged 18-29 years in good health. CDR3: CATSPLGTSNEQFF. The CDR3 DNA sequence: TGTGCCACCAGCCCTCTTGGGACTAGCAATGAGCAGTTCTTC.